This TCR beta chain is drawn from a study of shared clonotypes between healthy human individuals. Across the whole study: Three CD4 naive, three CD4 memory, two CD8 naive and one CD8 memory plate were used per donor. Study conclusions and caveats: Non-shared clonotypes were found to have lower generation probabilities than the clonotypes that were shared by all four of the sorted-subset donors.

This CDR3 is 13 amino acids long. V shed 3 bases and J shed 1 base, with 7 bases lying between them. In germline, CDR1 is SGHRS, CDR2 YFSETQ. About this clone: Its antigen remains unknown. Other DNA sequences within the sample encode an identical CDR3.

Several immunoSEQ 96-well plates shared each subset's DNA, each plate a replicate. Measured with immunoSEQ multiplex PCR; TCRdb has only the in-frame clones, and not every one. This table has about 1 million clones, roughly 80% appearing once. This receptor was obtained from a man aged 18 to 30 in good health. The rearrangement links TRBV5-1 to TRBJ1-1, with a weak D call TRBD1 (5 bases). Sequenced sample: memory CD4+ T cells sorted from blood. Specified subset: CD45RA-negative fraction. CDR3 sequence: CASSSDTNTEAFF. The DNA of the CDR3 is TGCGCCAGCAGCTCGGACACGAACACTGAAGCTTTCTTT.